This T cell receptor beta chain was sequenced during a study of cytomegalovirus exposure and HLA in healthy donors. Notes on the study in general: One cluster of highly shared sequence variants probably arose as a sequencing artifact. It was reportedly the case that the classifier diagnosed cytomegalovirus status with high specificity and sensitivity.

Comment on this clone: Its matching antigen is unknown.

This CDR3 spans 13 amino acids. The germline CDR1 and CDR2 sequences are ENHRY and SYGVKD. With V trimmed by 2 bases and J by 9 bases, 4 bases remained unmatched. PCR involved 60 Vbeta and 13 Jbeta primers. Assay used: immunoSEQ multiplex PCR; TCRdb lists only in-frame clones, some missing. The repertoire has roughly 110,000 clones, about four fifths of them found once; the top ten carry 22%. The chain uses TRBV10-3 and TRBJ2-1; TRBD1 aligns across 7 bases. This sequence originates from a man aged 25 to 40 in good health and CMV-seropositive. Sequencing used PBMCs. CDR3 loop: CAISEEGAGEQFF. DNA for the CDR3: TGTGCCATCAGTGAGGAGGGGGCTGGTGAGCAGTTCTTC.